Below are 17 T cell receptor beta chains sequenced from a single sample in a study of T cell repertoires in cytomegalovirus infection. One entry per CDR3 protein, called by TCRdb with MiXCR from the reads. The table has a few hundred thousand distinct CDR3 sequences, roughly 29% seen once. Sequenced sample: PBMCs. Receptors were obtained from a human donor in good health (CMV status not recorded). Some clones in this sample may be carry-over from other donors' samples.

To note about this clonotype: At one boundary the junction diverges from the germline segment, which might be a read error. The genes are TRBV29-1 and TRBJ2-3, with 8 bases identical to TRBD1. CDR3 size: 12 residues. The germline gives CDR1 SQVTM, CDR2 ANQGSEA. CDR3 DNA sequence: TGCAGCCTAGGACAGGGCACACATACGCAGTATTTT. Translating it yields CSLGQGTHTQYF.

V usage is TRBV28 and J usage is TRBJ1-5; no definite D call. This CDR3 has 17 residues. The V and J ends lost 6 bases and 5 bases respectively, with 23 bases between them. The germline V gene encodes CDR1 MDHEN and CDR2 SYDVKM. For the CDR3, the DNA is TGTGCCAGCAGCTCCGCTGGCGGCCTCCGCTGGGATCAGCCCCAGCATTTT. It translates to CASSSAGGLRWDQPQHF.

This clonotype was recorded many times. The chain is built from TRBV7-2 and TRBJ2-1; D gene unclear. The CDR3 runs 15 residues. The V gene lost 1 base and the J gene lost 0 bases, with 7 bases spanning the gap. CDR1 SGHTA and CDR2 FQGNSA come from the germline V gene. CDR3 region: CASSLGLISYNEQFF. CDR3 nucleotide sequence: TGTGCCAGCAGCTTAGGACTGATCTCCTACAATGAGCAGTTCTTC.

The J gene is TRBJ1-2, the V gene TRBV12-3 or TRBV12-4; D is uncertain. V lost 3 bases and J lost 3, with 8 bases in between. The CDR3 is 13 residues long. The CDR3 DNA reads as TGTGCCAGCAGTTTTAACGGCGACTATGGCTACACCTTC. This codes for CASSFNGDYGYTF.

This chain connects TRBV7-9 to TRBJ2-5; D possibly corresponds to TRBD2 (5 bases). Germline V gene data show CDR1 as SEHNR and CDR2 as FQNEAQ (reference sequence). Trimming removed 2 bases from V and 5 bases from J, with 12 bases in between. The CDR3 runs 14 residues. As DNA, the CDR3 is TGTGCCAGCAGCTTATCGGGGTTGTCGGAGACCCAGTACTTC. Its protein product is CASSLSGLSETQYF.

The rearrangement links TRBV19 to TRBJ2-5; D remains unclear. The CDR3 totals 13 residues. The germline V gene has CDR1 LNHDA and CDR2 SQIVND (reference sequence). Between the trimmed V and J ends, which lost 4 bases and 1 base, there was a span of 7 bases. The CDR3 coding sequence is TGTGCCAGTAGTAAGGGATTCCAAGAGACCCAGTACTTC. Translating it yields CASSKGFQETQYF.

This clonotype was found a few times. This chain uses TRBV9 with TRBJ2-1; TRBD1 aligns across 8 bases. V was clipped by 1 base and J by 12 bases; unmatched bases: 6. Germline CDR1 reads SGDLS; CDR2 reads YYNGEE. The CDR3 consists of 13 residues. CDR3 in DNA: TGTGCCAGCAGCGTAAACGACAGGGGCCCGCAGTTCTTC. Its translation is CASSVNDRGPQFF.

This clonotype was seen repeatedly, ten times or more. The CDR3 DNA sequence: TGTGCCAGCATCCCTCCCACCGGGGAGCTGTTTTTT. Translation gives CASIPPTGELFF. The chain combines TRBV7-8 with TRBJ2-2; D gene ambiguous. The CDR3 sequence is 12 residues long. Trimming shortened V by 7 bases and J by 4 bases, and 7 bases separated the two germline ends. The V gene's germline CDR1 is SGHVS and CDR2 FQNEAQ.

The J gene is TRBJ2-2, the V gene TRBV7-3; 7 nucleotides line up with TRBD2. Looked up from germline, CDR1 is SGHTA and CDR2 is FQGTGA. The CDR3 extends over 15 amino acids. V was pared by 5 bases and J by 4 bases, with 7 bases of the junction left unmatched. CDR3 nucleotide sequence: TGTGCCAGCAGCCCCGGGGGGTCTCGCACCGGGGAGCTGTTTTTT. It is translated as CASSPGGSRTGELFF.

The chain links TRBV6-2 or TRBV6-3 to TRBJ2-1; 11 bases line up with TRBD2. The CDR3 totals 13 residues. Losses at the gene ends were 8 bases for V and 6 bases for J; bases not matched to a gene: 3. The germline CDR1 and CDR2 sequences are MNHEY and SVGEGT. The CDR3 DNA sequence: TGTGCCAGCCAGCTAGCGGGGGGCAATGAGCAGTTCTTC. As protein: CASQLAGGNEQFF.

This clonotype was recorded a few times. The chain uses TRBV19 and TRBJ2-7, with TRBD2 matching over 7 bases. The ends lost 2 bases at V and 4 bases at J; junction bases unmatched: 5. Germline CDR1 is LNHDA and CDR2 is SQIVND (reference sequence). The length of the CDR3 is 14 residues. In DNA form, the CDR3 reads TGTGCCAGTAGTATATCGGGAGGCATATACGAGCAGTACTTC. Translated: CASSISGGIYEQYF.

Concerning this clonotype: One junction end does not reproduce the germline sequence, and a read error may be involved. The rearrangement uses TRBV27 and TRBJ2-3; 10 bases line up with TRBD2. Germline CDR1 is MNHEY and CDR2 is SMNVEV (reference sequence). The CDR3 runs to 18 residues. In DNA form, the CDR3 reads TGTGCCGGCAGTTTATGGATAGGGGCTAGCGGGAGAACAGATACGCAGTATTTT. As protein: CAGSLWIGASGRTDTQYF.

This clonotype came up a few times. The rearrangement joins TRBV2 to TRBJ1-1; 8 bases line up with TRBD1. J lost 4 bases, V lost 7 bases, and 20 bases had no gene match. CDR1 and CDR2 (germline): SNHLY, FYNNEI. The CDR3 consists of 18 residues. The CDR3 sequence: CASTTHRAGGRRSTEAFF. The DNA of the CDR3 is TGTGCCAGCACCACCCACCGGGCAGGGGGCCGGCGGAGCACTGAAGCTTTCTTT.

CDR3 DNA sequence: TGTGCCAGCAAAGCAGGCGGGAGCGGCTCCTACAATGAGCAGTTCTTC. Its protein product is CASKAGGSGSYNEQFF. The chain links TRBV6-8 to TRBJ2-1; 7 bases are a match to TRBD2. Trimming took 7 bases from V and 0 from J; bases not matched to a gene: 9. The CDR3 totals 16 residues. Germline values: CDR1 MNHGY, CDR2 SAAAGT.

The chain combines TRBV6-2 or TRBV6-3 with TRBJ1-5, with D hard to call. Germline loops: CDR1 MNHEY, CDR2 SVGEGT. Between the trimmed V and J ends, which lost 2 bases and 9 bases, there was a span of 8 bases. The CDR3 is 12 amino acids. DNA of the CDR3: TGTGCCAGCAGTTACAAAGAAAGGCCCCAGCATTTT. This sequence encodes CASSYKERPQHF.

V usage is TRBV7-9 and J usage is TRBJ1-2; TRBD1 might be the D (6 bases). The CDR3 is 14 amino acids. V was trimmed by 1 base and J by 3 bases, leaving 9 bases between them. Germline CDR1 reads SEHNR; CDR2 reads FQNEAQ (reference sequence). CDR3 sequence: CASSLGWTDYGYTF. For the CDR3, the DNA is TGTGCCAGCAGCTTAGGTTGGACAGACTATGGCTACACCTTC.

The rearrangement links TRBV18 to TRBJ2-5, with a possible D match to TRBD2 (7 bases). Germline CDR1 is KGHSH and CDR2 is LQKENI. This CDR3 contains 13 residues. The V gene lost 3 bases and the J gene lost 5 bases, with 10 bases spanning the gap. DNA of the CDR3: TGTGCCAGCTCACCGGGGGGGCCGGAGACCCAGTACTTC. This translates into CASSPGGPETQYF.